This section outlines one TCR beta chain sequence together with its context. Its antigen is as yet unknown. The entry originates in a study of OX40 agonist ivuxolimab in advanced cancers. Study as a whole: Recorded diagnoses for dose-escalation patients were hepatocellular carcinoma, melanoma, renal cell or head and neck cancer. Among those treated, three patients had partial responses, one with hepatocellular carcinoma and two with cutaneous melanoma. The study, taken as a whole, reports: Partly responding patients at 0.1-3.0 mg/kg showed some of the smallest clonal expansion.

Clones were read by immunoSEQ multiplex PCR, and TCRdb kept only the in-frame ones, dropping some. Here the sample spans tens of thousands of clones, about 85% being singletons. The V gene end was trimmed by 4 bases and the J gene end by 3 bases; junction bases not matched to a gene: 12. This CDR3 region has 16 residues. Germline V CDR1 and CDR2: SGHDT, YYEEEE. At cycle 4 day 1, cycle 7 day 1, and baseline, blood was sampled. This TCR came from an adult with an advanced solid tumor such as melanoma, head and neck, liver or kidney cancer. Sequences were derived from CD4+ or CD8+ T cells sorted from blood, sampled in a trial of the OX40 agonist ivuxolimab. This sequence joins TRBV5-6 and TRBJ2-7; 8 bases map to TRBD1. DNA for the CDR3: TGTGCCAGCAGCGACTCCGGGACAGGAAGGCGCTACGAGCAGTACTTC. It yields the protein CASSDSGTGRRYEQYF.